This passage covers 28 T cell receptor beta chains from one sample sequenced in a study of cytomegalovirus exposure and HLA in healthy donors. PCR used 60 Vbeta primers and 13 Jbeta primers. Sequencing used immunoSEQ multiplex PCR; TCRdb keeps in-frame clones, though not all of them. This repertoire shows 130,000 to 150,000 clones, around four fifths found once; its top ten account for around 9.7%. Sequenced input: PBMCs. The source is a woman aged 60-75 years in good health and CMV-seropositive.

The rearrangement links TRBV5-8 to TRBJ2-7; 10 bases fit TRBD1. The CDR3 loop spans 13 amino acids. Germline CDR1 and CDR2: SGHTS and YDEGEE. Trimming at V came to 9 bases and at J to 4 bases, leaving 7 bases not matched to a gene. CDR3 in amino acids: CANPGQGYYEQYF. The CDR3 DNA reads as TGTGCCAACCCGGGACAGGGGTATTACGAGCAGTACTTC.

This rearrangement joins TRBV30 to TRBJ1-2; 9 nucleotides agree with TRBD1. Germline values: CDR1 GTSNPN, CDR2 SVGIG (reference sequence). Unmatched junction bases numbered 4, after V lost 2 bases and J lost 6 bases. The CDR3 loop spans 13 amino acids. CDR3 protein: CAWSMGQGNGYTF. CDR3 DNA: TGTGCCTGGAGTATGGGACAGGGAAATGGCTACACCTTC.

The J gene is TRBJ2-3, the V gene TRBV7-8, with D hard to call. CDR1 and CDR2 from the germline V gene are SGHVS and FQNEAQ. V lost 1 base to trimming and J lost 5 bases, with 16 bases between them. This CDR3 is 16 amino acids long. The CDR3 coding sequence is TGTGCCAGCAGCTTAGGGTTCGCGGAGTCGGGAGATACGCAGTATTTT. Translating it yields CASSLGFAESGDTQYF.

This clone has just one count. The V and J genes are TRBV7-9 and TRBJ2-2, with TRBD1 identical over 8 bases. The CDR3 sequence is 16 residues long. V trimming: 5 bases; J trimming: 7 bases; junction bases outside the gene matches: 12. Germline V gene sequence: CDR1 SEHNR, CDR2 FQNEAQ (reference sequence). CDR3 amino acids: CASSPRGQGSSGELFF. In DNA, the CDR3 is TGTGCCAGCAGCCCCCGAGGACAGGGATCGAGCGGGGAGCTGTTTTTT.

This clone showed up just a few times. The J gene is TRBJ2-2, the V gene TRBV6-4, with TRBD2 identical over 7 bases. The ends lost 6 bases at V and 6 bases at J; junction bases unmatched: 1. This CDR3 has 12 residues. Germline-derived CDR1 and CDR2 are MRHNA and SNTAGT. DNA of the CDR3: TGTGCCAGCAGCGCGGGAGCCGGGGAGCTGTTTTTT. Translation: CASSAGAGELFF.

The chain couples TRBV5-5 to TRBJ2-1; D is possibly TRBD1 (5 bases). Germline CDR1 SGHKS, CDR2 YYEKEE (reference sequence). The V end lost 4 bases, the J end lost 0 bases, and 17 bases lay between the germline ends. The CDR3 totals 17 residues. In DNA form, the CDR3 reads TGTGCCAGCAGCCCCAGGGTAGGGGATCCCTCCTACAATGAGCAGTTCTTC. Protein: CASSPRVGDPSYNEQFF.

The chain has TRBV19 and TRBJ2-5; possible D gene TRBD1, 6 bases. Trimming cost V 1 base and J 4 bases, with 19 bases left between them. The CDR3 has 17 amino acids. Germline V gene sequence: CDR1 LNHDA, CDR2 SQIVND (reference sequence). CDR3 sequence (DNA): TGTGCCAGTAGTATAGCCCGAACAGGGTTGGGACGAGAGACCCAGTACTTC. This encodes CASSIARTGLGRETQYF.

J is TRBJ2-1 and V is TRBV5-1; 10 nucleotides match TRBD2. The V gene end was trimmed by 3 bases and the J gene end by 8 bases; junction bases not matched to a gene: 11. This CDR3 has 16 amino acids. Germline V gene data show CDR1 as SGHRS and CDR2 as YFSETQ. The CDR3 DNA reads as TGCGCCAGCAGCTCTAGAGCGGGAGGGCCGTACGATGAGCAGTTCTTC. Its translation is CASSSRAGGPYDEQFF.

The genes are TRBV7-3 and TRBJ2-7; 14 nucleotides line up with TRBD2. The J segment lost 7 bases and the V segment lost 2 bases, leaving 4 bases of the junction unmatched. This CDR3 is built from 15 residues. Germline CDR1 is SGHTA and CDR2 is FQGTGA. The DNA for the CDR3 is TGTGCCAGCAGCTTAGGACTAGCGGGAGGTGAAGAGCAGTACTTC. Translating gives CASSLGLAGGEEQYF.

The rearrangement links TRBV10-3 to TRBJ2-7, with D hard to call. Between the trimmed V and J ends, which lost 2 bases and 5 bases, there was a span of 10 bases. The CDR3 sequence is 13 residues long. Germline values: CDR1 ENHRY, CDR2 SYGVKD. In DNA form, the CDR3 reads TGTGCCATCAGTGAGCCTACCTTGGACGAGCAGTACTTC. This gives the protein CAISEPTLDEQYF.

V is TRBV5-1 and J is TRBJ2-3, with TRBD2 identical over 12 bases. CDR1 SGHRS and CDR2 YFSETQ come from the germline V gene. This CDR3 has 16 residues. Trimming cost V 4 bases and J 2 bases; bases outside gene matches: 5. The CDR3: CASSQGLAGLTDTQYF. The CDR3 coding sequence is TGCGCCAGCAGCCAGGGACTAGCGGGCCTCACAGATACGCAGTATTTT.

To note about this clone: Within the sample, other DNA sequences also encode this same CDR3. This chain links TRBV4-3 with TRBJ1-1; a possible D gene is TRBD1 (6 bases). With 9 bases removed from V and 4 bases from J, the gap between germline ends came to 18 bases. This CDR3 region has 14 residues. Per germline, CDR1 LGHNA and CDR2 YSLEER. In DNA form, the CDR3 reads TGCGCCAGTACCGAAGCCAGGGGCCGCACTGAAGCTTTCTTT. Translated: CASTEARGRTEAFF.

The chain is built from TRBV9 and TRBJ2-2; 13 positions agree with TRBD2. This CDR3 comprises 17 residues. The J segment lost 7 bases and the V segment lost 1 base, leaving 7 bases of the junction unmatched. Germline assignment: CDR1 SGDLS and CDR2 YYNGEE. The CDR3 sequence: CASSVSGLAGVSGELFF. The CDR3 region has the DNA TGTGCCAGCAGCGTATCCGGACTAGCGGGAGTTAGCGGGGAGCTGTTTTTT.

The J gene is TRBJ1-5, the V gene TRBV5-1, with 8 bases lining up with TRBD1. The V and J ends lost 5 bases and 6 bases, in that order; junction bases with no gene match: 10. Germline lookup yields CDR1 SGHRS and CDR2 YFSETQ. The CDR3 consists of 15 residues. The CDR3 here is CASSLTGAPGQPQHF. For the CDR3, the DNA is TGCGCCAGCAGTTTGACAGGGGCCCCTGGTCAGCCCCAGCATTTT.

This clone was recorded a few times. The gene calls are TRBV18 and TRBJ2-7; the D gene is possibly TRBD1 (6 bases). The V end was cut by 5 bases, the J end by 4 bases, with 12 bases between. The germline gives CDR1 KGHSH, CDR2 LQKENI. The CDR3 extends over 13 amino acids. The CDR3 sequence: CASSRDKTYEQYF. As DNA, the CDR3 is TGTGCCAGCTCAAGGGACAAGACGTACGAGCAGTACTTC.

V is TRBV6-6 and J is TRBJ2-3; D not certain. V was trimmed by 5 bases and J by 6 bases, leaving 3 bases between them. Germline loops: CDR1 MNHNY, CDR2 SVGAGI (reference sequence). The CDR3 extends over 10 amino acids. This CDR3 reads CASSPDTQYF. In DNA form, the CDR3 reads TGTGCCAGCAGTCCGGATACGCAGTATTTT.

This sequence joins TRBV18 and TRBJ2-7, with 14 bases aligning to TRBD2. V gave up 3 bases and J gave up 3 bases; unmatched junction bases: 7. The CDR3 length is 17 residues. CDR1 is KGHSH, CDR2 LQKENI, per germline. CDR3 bases: TGTGCCAGCTCACCGGGGACTAGCGGGAGATTCCTCTACGAGCAGTACTTC. As protein: CASSPGTSGRFLYEQYF. The entire variable domain, with the rest obtained from reference TRBV18 and TRBJ2-7, is as follows: NAGVMQNPRHLVRRRGQEARLRCSPMKGHSHVYWYRQLPEEGLKFMVYLQKENIIDESGMPKERFSAEFPKEGPSILRIQQVVRGDSAAYFCASSPGTSGRFLYEQYFGPGTRLTVT.

The chain couples TRBV6-1 to TRBJ2-5; D is perhaps TRBD1 (6 bases). Trimming cost V 1 base and J 5 bases, with 14 bases left between them. CDR1 and CDR2 (germline): MNHNS, SASEGT. CDR3 length: 15 residues. DNA of the CDR3: TGTGCCAGCAGTGAAGGGCCAGGGGAGTCTGAGACCCAGTACTTC. Residues: CASSEGPGESETQYF.

Remarks on this clone: One end of the junction fails to match germline, which may point to a read error. The chain has TRBV30 and TRBJ2-7, with 8 bases fitting TRBD1. CDR1 is GTSNPN and CDR2 is SVGIG in the germline V gene (reference sequence). This CDR3 contains 12 residues. The CDR3 protein is CAWGQGSHEQYF. For the CDR3, the DNA is TGTGCCTGGGGACAGGGCTCCCACGAGCAGTACTTC.

This chain uses TRBV23-1 with TRBJ2-7; 9 nucleotides align to TRBD1. TRBV23-1 is placed among ORFs of uncertain function. V lost 2 bases and J lost 2; bases outside the gene matches: 10. This CDR3 has 17 residues. The DNA for the CDR3 is TGCGCCAGCAGTCAACCCGAACAGGGGGCACCAACCTACGAGCAGTACTTC. It specifies CASSQPEQGAPTYEQYF.

The chain has TRBV5-5 and TRBJ1-1; possible D gene TRBD1, 5 bases. CDR1 and CDR2 (germline): SGHKS, YYEKEE (reference sequence). The CDR3 spans 15 residues. Trimming took 4 bases from V and 2 from J, leaving 15 bases between them. DNA of the CDR3: TGTGCCAGCAGCCCAGTAGTGGGACTCAACACTGAAGCTTTCTTT. It is translated as CASSPVVGLNTEAFF.

The chain's CDR3 is CASSQAGQGDTEAFF. CDR3 bases: TGTGCCAGCAGCCAGGCGGGACAGGGAGACACTGAAGCTTTCTTT. This chain links TRBV4-2 with TRBJ1-1, with 9 nucleotides matching TRBD1. The CDR3 runs 15 residues. The germline CDR1 and CDR2 sequences are LGHNA and YNFKEQ. V was clipped by 3 bases and J by 3 bases; unmatched bases: 5.

The chain couples TRBV10-3 to TRBJ2-5, with 8 bases identical to TRBD2. The J call may be mistaken, given a closer DNA end match to TRBJ2-7. The CDR3 consists of 16 residues. Per the germline V gene, CDR1 is ENHRY and CDR2 is SYGVKD. The DNA of the CDR3 is TGTGCCATCAGTGACCGACTAGCGTCAAATTCCTACGAGCAGTACTTC. Protein sequence: CAISDRLASNSYEQYF.

V and J are TRBV5-1 and TRBJ1-2, with TRBD1 identical over 11 bases. The junction had 6 bases not matched to a gene; V was cut back by 2 bases and J by 3 bases. The CDR3 is 16 residues long. Germline V gives CDR1 SGHRS, CDR2 YFSETQ. CDR3: CASSLEGTGGYYGYTF. The DNA for the CDR3 is TGCGCCAGCAGCTTAGAAGGGACAGGGGGATACTATGGCTACACCTTC.

The J gene is TRBJ2-1, the V gene TRBV7-6; 14 positions match TRBD2. Trimming took 5 bases from V and 8 from J; bases not matched to a gene: 8. The CDR3 runs to 16 residues. Germline V gene lookup returns CDR1 SGHVS and CDR2 FNYEAQ. DNA for the CDR3: TGTGCCAGCAGCCCCTTCGGGACTAGCGGGAGCTATGAGCAGTTCTTC. Translating gives CASSPFGTSGSYEQFF.

This clone was counted a few times. The junction departs from the called germline gene at one end, perhaps through a read error. The rearrangement links TRBV6-6 to TRBJ2-1, with a tentative D call TRBD2 (5 bases). CDR3 length: 11 amino acids. CDR1 is MNHNY, CDR2 SVGAGI, per germline (reference sequence). The DNA of the CDR3 is TGTGCCAGCAGTTCCCGGGTACTAGAGGTCTTC. As protein: CASSSRVLEVF.

This clone occurred once. CDR3 in amino acids: CASHPGRGTGELFF. DNA for the CDR3: TGTGCCAGCCACCCCGGACGGGGCACCGGGGAGCTGTTTTTT. The genes are TRBV2 and TRBJ2-2; a weak D match, TRBD2 (5 bases). Germline V gene lookup returns CDR1 SNHLY and CDR2 FYNNEI. The V gene lost 8 bases and the J gene lost 4 bases, with 14 bases spanning the gap. The CDR3 length is 14 residues.

This clone showed up just once. The chain couples TRBV2 to TRBJ1-4; 10 positions agree with TRBD1. Germline CDR1 SNHLY, CDR2 FYNNEI. The ends lost 5 bases at V and 6 bases at J; junction bases unmatched: 12. This CDR3 contains 17 residues. The CDR3: CASSPTPGQGGYEKLFF. The CDR3 DNA sequence: TGTGCCAGCAGTCCGACACCCGGACAGGGGGGATATGAAAAACTGTTTTTT. The whole variable domain, filled in from reference TRBV2 and TRBJ1-4, reads EPEVTQTPSHQVTQMGQEVILRCVPISNHLYFYWYRQILGQKVEFLVSFYNNEISEKSEIFDDQFSVERPDGSNFTLKIRSTKLEDSAMYFCASSPTPGQGGYEKLFFGSGTQLSVL.